This T cell receptor (beta chain) was found in a study of identifying expanded T cells in peripheral blood. General observations from the study: Technical replicates showed roughly 1.2 changed clones; about 2 weeks 15 to 20; four weeks 19. Approximately two-week clone count variance significantly increased as total template count grew.

Remarks on this clone: Its specificity is unknown.

Collection occurred without any documented infections or immune events in donors. Clones were read by immunoSEQ multiplex PCR, and TCRdb kept only the in-frame ones, dropping some. The data show tens of thousands of clones, with 88% seen just once and about 6% held by the top ten. V gave up 0 bases and J gave up 7 bases, with 19 bases separating them. The CDR3 is 16 residues long. Germline lookup yields CDR1 SGDLS and CDR2 YYNGEE. V gene TRBV9 combines with J gene TRBJ1-2, with a possible D match to TRBD1 (5 bases). The TCR originated in a person between 18 and 69 years old in good health. The sequenced sample consisted of blood. CDR3 loop: CASSVDPGRGGSGYTF. The CDR3 nucleotides read TGTGCCAGCAGCGTAGACCCGGGACGGGGAGGGTCTGGCTACACCTTC.